These T cell receptor beta chains were read from a single sample in a study of blood T cells in healthy people across ages. TCRdb called the 5' RACE reads again in MiXCR, with one record for every CDR3 protein. The table includes 1,800,000 or so distinct CDR3 sequences, about two fifths detected once. Sequenced material: blood. These receptor sequences come from a human donor in good health. The CDR3 runs from the conserved cysteine through the conserved F or W. A D gene is named only where the DNA matches it firmly. Rows may omit the clone size; those that give it use once, few, many or a size class.

J: TRBJ2-7; D: .; length: 15; size: .; V: TRBV11-2; CDR3: CASSLDPGNGLQQYF; DNA: TGTGCCAGCAGCTTAGACCCGGGAAACGGACTACAGCAGTACTTC
J: TRBJ1-2; D: .; length: 12; size: .; V: TRBV29-1; CDR3: CSVDGSNYGHTF; DNA: TGCAGCGTTGACGGCTCGAACTATGGCCACACCTTC
J: TRBJ2-1; D: .; length: 14; size: .; V: TRBV27; CDR3: CASSLTTRTNEQFF; DNA: TGTGCCAGCAGTTTAACAACTCGAACCAATGAGCAGTTCTTC
J: TRBJ2-5; D: TRBD2; length: 15; size: .; V: TRBV20-1; CDR3: CSASGAGGYQETQYF; DNA: TGCAGTGCTAGTGGAGCGGGGGGGTACCAAGAGACCCAGTACTTC
J: TRBJ2-7; D: TRBD1; length: 15; size: .; V: TRBV7-2; CDR3: CASSPLGTGWSEQYF; DNA: TGTGCCAGCAGCCCGCTCGGGACAGGGTGGTCCGAGCAGTACTTC
J: TRBJ1-4; D: .; length: 13; size: few; V: TRBV12-3/TRBV12-4; CDR3: CASSFQINEKRFF; DNA: TGTGCCAGCAGTTTTCAGATTAATGAAAAACGGTTTTTT
J: TRBJ2-2; D: .; length: 14; size: .; V: TRBV7-6; CDR3: CACSTRVATGELFF; DNA: TGTGCCTGCAGCACCCGAGTGGCCACCGGGGAGCTGTTTTTT
J: TRBJ2-3; D: .; length: 12; size: .; V: TRBV10-3; CDR3: CAISVWRDTQYF; DNA: TGTGCCATCAGTGTCTGGAGAGATACGCAGTATTTT
J: TRBJ1-1; D: .; length: 14; size: .; V: TRBV12-3/TRBV12-4; CDR3: CASSLTTGGAEAFF; DNA: TGTGCCAGCAGTCTCACGACAGGTGGGGCTGAAGCTTTCTTT
J: TRBJ2-1; D: TRBD1; length: 16; size: few; V: TRBV24-1; CDR3: CATSESGTGEYNEQFF; DNA: TGTGCCACCAGTGAATCCGGGACAGGGGAATACAATGAGCAGTTCTTC
J: TRBJ1-6; D: .; length: 11; size: .; V: TRBV20-1; CDR3: CSARSGPLSHF; DNA: TGCAGTGCTAGATCCGGACCGCTCTCCCACTTT